This T cell receptor (beta chain) was recovered during a study of cytomegalovirus exposure and HLA in healthy donors. The donors were members of the validation cohort comprising some 130 subjects, separate from the approximately 630-subject first cohort. Study findings and constraints: There were under 200 TCR beta chains listed as cytomegalovirus-associated.

Repertoires were generated with immunoSEQ multiplex PCR, while TCRdb's copy carries only in-frame clones and drops some. The profile shows about 120,000 clones, approximately 87% of them singletons. A note on this clone: The antigen remains undetermined.

This sequence was found in a woman in her twenties or thirties in good health and CMV-seropositive. The sequencing sample was made of PBMCs.

The CDR3 region is CASSMYSKILYEQYF. The CDR3 nucleotides read TGTGCCAGCAGCATGTACAGCAAAATTCTCTACGAGCAGTACTTC. The V gene is TRBV21-1, the J gene TRBJ2-7; TRBD1, as called in the table, went unchecked against the DNA. TRBV21-1 is an annotated pseudogene. The CDR3 totals 15 residues.